These 5 T cell receptor beta chains originate from one sample sequenced in a study of T cell responses to AZD1222 COVID-19 vaccine. Some clones are missing from TCRdb's copy, which holds only in-frame ones; the method was immunoSEQ multiplex PCR. The sample includes fewer than 130,000 clones, around 90% of them seen just once. Here the sequenced sample was peripheral blood, taken on day 0 of AZD1222 vaccination. The receptors derive from an adult in good health.

This sequence joins TRBV7-8 and TRBJ1-5, with 7 positions matching TRBD1. V lost 5 bases to trimming and J lost 3 bases; unmatched junction nucleotides: 7. The CDR3 spans 15 residues. Germline lookup yields CDR1 SGHVS and CDR2 FQNEAQ. CDR3 amino acids: CASSPGTVLNQPQHF. The CDR3 coding sequence is TGTGCCAGCAGCCCAGGGACAGTCCTCAATCAGCCCCAGCATTTT.

The genes are TRBV12-3 or TRBV12-4 and TRBJ2-1; D gene unclear. The V end lost 8 bases, the J end lost 2 bases, and 10 bases lay between the germline ends. This CDR3 is 13 amino acids long. The CDR3 protein is CASHSDAYNEQFF. CDR3 nucleotides: TGTGCCAGCCACTCGGATGCCTACAATGAGCAGTTCTTC.

The chain carries TRBV28 and TRBJ2-7; tentatively, D is TRBD2 (6 bases). This CDR3 spans 12 amino acids. Germline CDR1 and CDR2: MDHEN and SYDVKM. V was clipped by 8 bases and J by 6 bases, with 14 bases between them. Written as DNA, the CDR3 is TGTGCCAGCGGGGGGACCCCGGGCGAGCAGTACTTC. This gives the protein CASGGTPGEQYF. The variable domain in full, with the rest retrieved from reference TRBV28 and TRBJ2-7, is DVKVTQSSRYLVKRTGEKVFLECVQDMDHENMFWYRQDPGLGLRLIYFSYDVKMKEKGDIPEGYSVSREKKERFSLILESASTNQTSMYLCASGGTPGEQYFGPGTRLTVT.

V usage is TRBV29-1 and J usage is TRBJ2-1; D is possibly TRBD1 (6 bases). V lost 8 bases and J lost 2, with 13 bases in between. The CDR3 spans 13 residues. Germline V gives CDR1 SQVTM, CDR2 ANQGSEA. CDR3 residues: CSNLDRTYNEQFF. The CDR3 DNA reads TGCAGCAACCTGGACAGAACCTACAATGAGCAGTTCTTC.

J is TRBJ1-4 and V is TRBV27; D is perhaps TRBD1 (5 bases). The germline V gene has CDR1 MNHEY and CDR2 SMNVEV (reference sequence). The V end lost 6 bases, the J end lost 6 bases, and 14 bases lay between the germline ends. The CDR3 contains 14 residues. CDR3 sequence reads: CASRPGRKDEKLFF. The CDR3 nucleotides are TGTGCCAGCAGGCCAGGGCGAAAGGATGAAAAACTGTTTTTT.